This entry lists 10 T cell receptor beta chains sequenced from one sample in a study of CD8+CD57+ T cells in acquired aplastic anemia. Profiles of TCR beta VDJ and CDR3 were generated from a genomic DNA template. TCRdb called the reads again in MiXCR, with one record for every CDR3 protein. The sample lists 100,000 to 150,000 distinct CDR3 sequences, about 50% occurring once. Patients included in sequencing had previously demonstrated CD8+CD57+ cell expansion by flow cytometry. The sample consisted of sorted CD4+, CD8+, or CD8+CD57+ T cells (not recorded which) from PBMCs. The source of these receptors is a human donor with aplastic anemia.

This clonotype was recorded at least ten times. The chain links TRBV29-1 to TRBJ2-1, with D hard to call. Germline V CDR1 and CDR2: SQVTM, ANQGSEA. This CDR3 has 12 residues. V was pared by 2 bases and J by 1 base, with 3 bases between. The CDR3 loop reads CSVELSYNEQFF. DNA of the CDR3: TGCAGCGTTGAACTGTCCTACAATGAGCAGTTCTTC.

A remark on this clonotype: At one boundary the junction diverges from the germline segment, which might be a read error. The genes are TRBV7-9 and TRBJ1-1; D unclear. This CDR3 is built from 15 residues. Germline V gives CDR1 SEHNR, CDR2 FQNEAQ (reference sequence). The CDR3 nucleotides are TGTGCCAGCAGCTTAGAACAGACGCTGAACACTGAAGCCTTCTTT. Translated, it gives CASSLEQTLNTEAFF.

This clonotype was counted a few times. The gene calls are TRBV30 and TRBJ1-2; D might be TRBD1 (6 bases). The CDR3 totals 13 residues. Trimming took 5 bases from V and 4 from J, leaving 14 bases between them. Germline-derived CDR1 and CDR2 are GTSNPN and SVGIG (reference sequence). CDR3 loop: CAWDEGGGYGYTF. Here the CDR3 DNA reads TGTGCCTGGGACGAGGGGGGTGGCTATGGCTACACCTTC.

The chain combines TRBV27 with TRBJ2-3; TRBD2 aligns across 8 bases. CDR1 is MNHEY, CDR2 SMNVEV, per germline (reference sequence). The CDR3 covers 14 residues. With V trimmed by 3 bases and J by 4 bases, 3 bases remained unmatched. DNA for the CDR3: TGTGCCAGCAGTTTTGCGGGAGGCGCAGATACGCAGTATTTT. Translation gives CASSFAGGADTQYF.

The rearrangement links TRBV2 to TRBJ2-3; 9 nucleotides line up with TRBD2. The CDR3 is 15 amino acids. Germline trimming cut 6 bases from V and 3 bases from J; bases unmatched to any gene: 7. The germline V gene has CDR1 SNHLY and CDR2 FYNNEI. In DNA form, the CDR3 reads TGTGCCAGCAGGCCGACTAGCGGCCCGACAGATACGCAGTATTTT. Translated, it gives CASRPTSGPTDTQYF.

The genes are TRBV9 and TRBJ2-7; 8 bases map to TRBD2. The CDR3 runs 14 residues. J lost 6 bases, V lost 2 bases, and 7 bases had no gene match. The germline CDR1 and CDR2 sequences are SGDLS and YYNGEE. The CDR3 spells CASSVETSALEQYF. Here the CDR3 DNA reads TGTGCCAGCAGCGTGGAGACTAGCGCGCTCGAGCAGTACTTC. The variable domain in full, completed from reference TRBV9 and TRBJ2-7, reads DSGVTQTPKHLITATGQRVTLRCSPRSGDLSVYWYQQSLDQGLQFLIQYYNGEERAKGNILERFSAQQFPDLHSELNLSSLELGDSALYFCASSVETSALEQYFGPGTRLTVT.

A single count supports this clonotype. The genes are TRBV7-9 and TRBJ1-1; D is undetermined. Germline V gene data show CDR1 as SEHNR and CDR2 as FQNEAQ (reference sequence). CDR3 size: 12 residues. V lost 0 bases and J lost 6, with 5 bases in between. The CDR3 bases are TGTGCCAGCAGCTTAGCGTTCCCTGAAGCTTTCTTT. Its protein is CASSLAFPEAFF.

This rearrangement joins TRBV29-1 to TRBJ2-3; no reliable D call. V dropped 4 bases and J dropped 5 bases, with 7 bases sitting between them. The CDR3 is 11 amino acids. In germline, CDR1 is SQVTM, CDR2 ANQGSEA. In DNA form, the CDR3 reads TGCAGCGTTGGGGTTATAGATACGCAGTATTTT. As protein: CSVGVIDTQYF.

This clonotype was seen just once. The V and J genes are TRBV7-8 and TRBJ2-5; tentative D call: TRBD2 (6 bases). The DNA end favors TRBJ2-7, so the J call may be wrong. The CDR3 spans 16 residues. Germline V gene data show CDR1 as SGHVS and CDR2 as FQNEAQ. CDR3 sequence (DNA): TGTGCCAGCAGCTTAGGATGGGACTTGCACTCCTACGAGCAGTACTTC. This translates into CASSLGWDLHSYEQYF.

This clonotype came up a few times. V is TRBV7-8 and J is TRBJ1-5; D not resolved. CDR1 is SGHVS, CDR2 FQNEAQ, per germline. This CDR3 has 13 amino acids. Trimming shortened V by 6 bases and J by 1 base, and 7 bases separated the two germline ends. The CDR3 bases are TGTGCCAGCAGTCTGGACAGCAATCAGCCCCAGCATTTT. It translates to CASSLDSNQPQHF.